These 32 T cell receptor beta chains originate from one sample sequenced in a study of T cells in Graves' hyperthyroidism and ophthalmopathy (dated by TCRdb to 2018 to 2020). The method was multiplex PCR. Sequencing took place on an Illumina HiSeq 2000. The TCR beta CDR3 regions were amplified from RNA transcripts. The first round of RT-PCR for the TCR CDR3 was performed with the HTBI primer set and the Qiagen OneStep RT-PCR kit. In-frame beta chains were kept once TCRdb had trimmed the public reads at Q25 with fastp and called clones with MiXCR. One record per CDR3 amino acid sequence lists the most common genes and DNA. This sample lists some 500,000 distinct CDR3 sequences; approximately 14% were detected once. The ten most abundant clones make up around a sixth of the sample. The sample taken for sequencing was blood. Receptors originate from a woman aged 18-35 years with Graves' hyperthyroidism.

The V and J genes are TRBV6-1 and TRBJ2-1; 9 bases are a match to TRBD1. Germline loops: CDR1 MNHNS, CDR2 SASEGT. Losses at the gene ends were 3 bases for V and 4 bases for J; bases not matched to a gene: 4. The CDR3 contains 15 residues. The chain's CDR3 is CASSDGTGIYNEQFF. The CDR3 DNA sequence: TGTGCCAGCAGTGATGGGACAGGGATATACAATGAGCAGTTCTTC.

This clonotype has only a few counts. The rearrangement joins TRBV14 to TRBJ2-2, with D perhaps TRBD1 (6 bases). Trimming pared 3 bases from V and 4 bases from J, leaving 12 bases between. The CDR3 runs to 15 residues. Germline-derived CDR1 and CDR2 are SGHDN and FVKESK. The CDR3 spells CASSHRGLVTGELFF. CDR3 nucleotide sequence: TGTGCCAGCAGCCACAGGGGATTGGTCACCGGGGAGCTGTTTTTT.

This clonotype occurred many times. The rearrangement uses TRBV12-3 or TRBV12-4 and TRBJ2-2, with D maybe TRBD2 (6 bases). This CDR3 region has 17 residues. V was clipped by 8 bases and J by 7 bases, with 26 bases between them. CDR3 amino acids: CASASSGSRLLGGELFF. The DNA for the CDR3 is TGTGCCAGCGCATCGTCCGGGAGCCGCCTTCTTGGCGGGGAGCTGTTTTTT.

This clonotype has ten or more counts. The V and J genes are TRBV7-2 and TRBJ2-3; TRBD2 aligns across 8 bases. This CDR3 has 15 amino acids. Germline V gene lookup returns CDR1 SGHTA and CDR2 FQGNSA. Trimming removed 6 bases from V and 5 bases from J; junction bases left unmatched: 10. The CDR3 sequence: CASSRRGTSGDTQYF. The CDR3 region has the DNA TGTGCCAGCAGTCGGAGGGGGACTAGTGGAGATACGCAGTATTTT.

This clonotype was seen many times. V gene TRBV19 combines with J gene TRBJ2-4; 7 nucleotides match TRBD1. Unmatched junction bases numbered 11, after V lost 4 bases and J lost 2 bases. Looked up from germline, CDR1 is LNHDA and CDR2 is SQIVND (reference sequence). This CDR3 comprises 17 residues. For the CDR3, the DNA is TGTGCCAGTAGTAGGGGCCGGGACAGCCCTTCCAAAAACATTCAGTACTTC. Protein product: CASSRGRDSPSKNIQYF.

In its sample, this clonotype was seen a few times. This chain's CDR3 is CASSERWTDGYTF. The CDR3 bases are TGTGCCAGCAGTGAAAGGTGGACGGATGGCTACACCTTC. This sequence joins TRBV6-1 and TRBJ1-2, with unresolved D. V dropped 2 bases and J dropped 6 bases, with 10 bases sitting between them. The CDR3 is 13 amino acids. The germline CDR1 and CDR2 sequences are MNHNS and SASEGT.

The J gene is TRBJ2-4, the V gene TRBV5-1; tentatively, D is TRBD1 (6 bases). Germline values: CDR1 SGHRS, CDR2 YFSETQ. The CDR3 has 16 amino acids. Trimming left V 3 bases short and J 0 bases short, with 13 bases between. This CDR3 is CASSWWGPLAKNIQYF. The CDR3 DNA reads as TGCGCCAGCAGCTGGTGGGGGCCTCTAGCCAAAAACATTCAGTACTTC.

This clonotype was seen ten or more times. The chain combines TRBV12-3 or TRBV12-4 with TRBJ1-1; D not certain. The CDR3 has 11 residues. Trimming shortened V by 6 bases and J by 5 bases, and 7 bases separated the two germline ends. The CDR3 here is CASSRLTEAFF. The DNA for the CDR3 is TGTGCCAGCAGCAGACTGACTGAAGCTTTCTTT.

On this clonotype: Compared with germline, one end of the junction differs, possibly owing to a read error. The CDR3 protein is CAWSEGLAANQPHHF. For the CDR3, the DNA is TGTGCCTGGAGTGAAGGATTGGCGGCAAATCAGCCCCATCATTTT. The rearrangement uses TRBV30 and TRBJ1-5; unclear D gene. Germline values: CDR1 GTSNPN, CDR2 SVGIG (reference sequence). The CDR3 length is 15 residues. The whole variable domain, filled in from reference TRBV30 and TRBJ1-5, reads SQTIHQWPATLVQPVGSPLSLECTVEGTSNPNLYWYRQAAGRGLQLLFYSVGIGQISSEVPQNLSASRPQDRQFILSSKKLLLSDSGFYLCAWSEGLAANQPHHFGDGTRLSIL.

At least ten counts were recorded for this clonotype. The J gene is TRBJ2-1, the V gene TRBV29-1, with TRBD1 identical over 7 bases. J gave up 7 bases and V 6 bases, and 9 bases lay outside the gene matches. The germline gives CDR1 SQVTM, CDR2 ANQGSEA. The CDR3 extends over 13 amino acids. In DNA, the CDR3 is TGCAGCGTCGGAGTACAACAGGGGAATGAGCAGTTCTTC. It codes for CSVGVQQGNEQFF.

This clonotype was counted ten times or more. The CDR3 is CASSPVGLAGETGANVLTF. The CDR3 coding sequence is TGCGCCAGCAGCCCAGTGGGGCTAGCGGGAGAAACCGGGGCCAACGTCCTGACTTTC. The chain recombines TRBV5-1 with TRBJ2-6; 10 bases fit TRBD2. The CDR3 sequence is 19 residues long. Germline-derived CDR1 and CDR2 are SGHRS and YFSETQ. V lost 4 bases to trimming and J lost 4 bases; unmatched junction nucleotides: 14.

This clonotype came up many times. This chain's CDR3 is CASSSWNEQFF. CDR3 coding DNA: TGTGCCAGTAGTTCGTGGAATGAGCAGTTCTTC. The chain carries TRBV19 and TRBJ2-1; no firm D call. The V end lost 5 bases, the J end lost 7 bases, and 6 bases lay between the germline ends. From germline, CDR1 is LNHDA and CDR2 SQIVND (reference sequence). The CDR3 is 11 amino acids.

This chain joins TRBV6-4 and TRBJ2-1, with D hard to call. The germline V and J ends were trimmed by 2 bases and 4 bases, with 21 bases remaining between them. The CDR3 has 18 amino acids. Germline V CDR1 and CDR2: MRHNA, SNTAGT. The CDR3 region is CASSDDKDRSVRYNEQFF. The CDR3 DNA is TGTGCCAGCAGTGACGACAAGGATAGGTCAGTGCGTTACAATGAGCAGTTCTTC.

V usage is TRBV2 and J usage is TRBJ2-5, with TRBD2 as a possible D gene (6 bases). This CDR3 comprises 13 residues. Trimming shortened V by 6 bases and J by 13 bases, and 21 bases separated the two germline ends. Germline V CDR1 and CDR2: SNHLY, FYNNEI. CDR3 nucleotides: TGTGCCAGCAGCCGGGACTCCCGGAGTCAACCGTACTTC. Its translation: CASSRDSRSQPYF.

This clonotype has ten or more counts. CDR3 in amino acids: CSARVRDTQYF. The CDR3 DNA reads TGCAGTGCTAGAGTGAGGGATACGCAGTATTTT. This chain joins TRBV20-1 and TRBJ2-3; D is ambiguous. Trimming stripped 1 base from V and 6 bases from J, with 5 bases between. The V gene's germline CDR1 is DFQATT and CDR2 SNEGSKA (reference sequence). The CDR3 has 11 amino acids.

This clonotype was found many times. The J gene is TRBJ2-2, the V gene TRBV3-1, with 11 bases identical to TRBD2. Germline V gives CDR1 LGHDT, CDR2 YNNKEL (reference sequence). The CDR3 is 17 residues long. V was clipped by 1 base and J by 6 bases; unmatched bases: 7. CDR3 sequence (DNA): TGTGCCAGCAGCCAAGGGATACTAGCGGGAGTTTCCGGGGAGCTGTTTTTT. Amino acids: CASSQGILAGVSGELFF.

This clonotype was counted only a few times. The rearrangement uses TRBV3-1 and TRBJ2-1; 15 bases are shared with TRBD2. Germline values: CDR1 LGHDT, CDR2 YNNKEL (reference sequence). The length of the CDR3 is 19 residues. After removal of 5 bases from V and 2 bases from J, the junction contained 10 bases not matched to a gene. The DNA for the CDR3 is TGTGCCAGCAGCTTAGGACTAGCGGGAGGGCGGCGCGCCTACAATGAGCAGTTCTTC. Translating it yields CASSLGLAGGRRAYNEQFF.

This clonotype was seen repeatedly, ten times or more. The CDR3 nucleotides read TGCAGTGCTCCCCCAGCTAGCGGGAGAGGTGAGCAGTTCTTC. This sequence encodes CSAPPASGRGEQFF. The rearrangement uses TRBV20-1 and TRBJ2-1; 10 nucleotides match TRBD2. V lost 5 bases, J lost 9 bases, and 10 bases stayed unmatched. The germline V gene has CDR1 DFQATT and CDR2 SNEGSKA (reference sequence). The CDR3 is 14 amino acids.

The V gene is TRBV20-1, the J gene TRBJ2-7, with 7 bases aligning to TRBD1. Germline V CDR1 and CDR2: DFQATT, SNEGSKA (reference sequence). The J segment lost 3 bases and the V segment lost 2 bases, leaving 1 base of the junction unmatched. There are 12 residues in the CDR3. The CDR3 loop is CSARPGGYEQYF. The CDR3 region has the DNA TGCAGTGCTAGACCAGGGGGCTACGAGCAGTACTTC.

Many counts were recorded for this clonotype. V gene TRBV7-9 combines with J gene TRBJ2-1; the D is unclear. This CDR3 has 16 residues. Trimming left V 5 bases short and J 9 bases short, with 23 bases between. Germline V gene lookup returns CDR1 SEHNR and CDR2 FQNEAQ (reference sequence). CDR3 sequence reads: CASSPQLGTAEFEQFF. The CDR3 nucleotides read TGTGCCAGCAGCCCCCAACTTGGTACAGCAGAGTTTGAGCAGTTCTTC.

This clonotype was found many times. This chain uses TRBV11-2 with TRBJ1-5; 8 nucleotides align to TRBD1. The ends lost 1 base at V and 5 bases at J; junction bases unmatched: 4. Germline V gene lookup returns CDR1 SGHAT and CDR2 FQNNGV. This CDR3 is built from 15 residues. CDR3 bases: TGTGCCAGCAGCTTAGCCGGACAGGGCCATCAGCCCCAGCATTTT. Encoded protein: CASSLAGQGHQPQHF.

This clonotype was counted ten times or more. The chain couples TRBV2 to TRBJ1-5, with TRBD1 as a possible D gene (5 bases). CDR1 is SNHLY and CDR2 is FYNNEI in the germline V gene. Trimming removed 6 bases at V and 0 bases at J, with 12 bases between. The CDR3 contains 15 residues. DNA of the CDR3: TGTGCCAGCAGGGCACAGGTGTATAGCAATCAGCCCCAGCATTTT. It codes for CASRAQVYSNQPQHF.

This clonotype was observed many times. The V and J genes are TRBV5-1 and TRBJ2-3; D perhaps matches TRBD1 (6 bases). The CDR3 sequence is 14 residues long. CDR1 is SGHRS, CDR2 YFSETQ, per germline. Trimming left V 1 base short and J 5 bases short, with 11 bases between. The CDR3 loop is CASSLWQGLDTQYF. The CDR3 coding sequence is TGCGCCAGCAGCTTGTGGCAGGGGCTAGATACGCAGTATTTT.

V is TRBV7-9 and J is TRBJ2-5; the D gene is possibly TRBD2 (6 bases). V gave up 5 bases and J gave up 4 bases, with 17 bases separating them. From germline, CDR1 is SEHNR and CDR2 FQNEAQ (reference sequence). The CDR3 has 15 amino acids. The CDR3 sequence: CASSETSNAAETQYF. The DNA for the CDR3 is TGTGCCAGCAGCGAAACTAGCAACGCCGCAGAGACCCAGTACTTC.

The V and J genes are TRBV5-4 and TRBJ2-1; TRBD2 matches 12 bases. CDR3 length: 16 amino acids. Germline lookup yields CDR1 SGHNT and CDR2 YYREEE (reference sequence). J was trimmed by 5 bases and V by 0 bases; bases with no gene match: 3. This CDR3 reads CASSLDGLAGNNEQFF. The CDR3 nucleotides are TGTGCCAGCAGCTTGGACGGACTAGCGGGAAACAATGAGCAGTTCTTC.

This clonotype has a count of ten or more. The CDR3 DNA reads TGCGCCAGCAGCTTGGGAACAGGGATTAGGGGCTACACCTTC. Its protein is CASSLGTGIRGYTF. The J gene is TRBJ1-2, the V gene TRBV5-1; a possible D gene is TRBD1 (6 bases). The CDR3 length is 14 residues. Trimming shortened V by 0 bases and J by 8 bases, and 14 bases separated the two germline ends. CDR1 SGHRS and CDR2 YFSETQ come from the germline V gene.

The chain couples TRBV14 to TRBJ2-1, with 10 nucleotides matching TRBD2. V was pared by 0 bases and J by 4 bases, with 12 bases of the junction left unmatched. The germline CDR1 and CDR2 sequences are SGHDN and FVKESK. The CDR3 is 19 amino acids. As DNA, the CDR3 is TGTGCCAGCAGCCAAGATTTGGCTAGCGGGAGAGTGGCTTACAATGAGCAGTTCTTC. This translates into CASSQDLASGRVAYNEQFF.

This chain joins TRBV4-1 and TRBJ2-5; TRBD2 agrees at 13 bases. The germline V gene encodes CDR1 MGHRA and CDR2 YSYEKL. Losses at the gene ends were 1 base for V and 7 bases for J; bases not matched to a gene: 6. This CDR3 spans 16 amino acids. The CDR3 nucleotides read TGCGCCAGCAGCCAAGGGACTAGCGGGAGTTACGGGACCCAGTACTTC. Protein: CASSQGTSGSYGTQYF.

This chain joins TRBV19 and TRBJ1-4; D not resolved. The CDR3 length is 18 residues. V was trimmed by 6 bases and J by 0 bases, leaving 20 bases between them. CDR1 is LNHDA, CDR2 SQIVND, per germline (reference sequence). The CDR3 coding sequence is TGTGCCAGTAGGGGCTCAACAGCTTCTCTCACAACTAATGAAAAACTGTTTTTT. Encoded protein: CASRGSTASLTTNEKLFF.

The rearrangement joins TRBV6-1 to TRBJ1-5; 7 bases map to TRBD1. The ends lost 6 bases at V and 0 bases at J; junction bases unmatched: 8. From germline, CDR1 is MNHNS and CDR2 SASEGT. CDR3 length equals 16 residues. CDR3 nucleotide sequence: TGTGCCAGCAGGGGACAGACAGGTTATAGCAATCAGCCCCAGCATTTT. This sequence encodes CASRGQTGYSNQPQHF.

This clonotype has more than one count but fewer than ten. The chain employs TRBV3-1 and TRBJ2-3, with 15 bases matching TRBD2. With 4 bases clipped from V and 8 bases from J, the junction kept 10 bases outside the gene matches. CDR3 size: 17 residues. Germline-derived CDR1 and CDR2 are LGHDT and YNNKEL (reference sequence). CDR3 loop: CASSPWTSGRGRGTQYF. The CDR3 bases are TGTGCCAGCAGCCCTTGGACTAGCGGGAGGGGGCGGGGTACGCAGTATTTT.

This clonotype was counted ten times or more. The rearrangement uses TRBV7-8 and TRBJ2-6; D gene uncertain. The CDR3 is made up of 16 amino acids. V was clipped by 1 base and J by 0 bases, with 7 bases between them. In germline, CDR1 is SGHVS, CDR2 FQNEAQ. The CDR3 protein is CASSLDEDSGANVLTF. CDR3 sequence (DNA): TGTGCCAGCAGCTTAGATGAGGACTCTGGGGCCAACGTCCTGACTTTC.